This TCR beta chain came from a study of yellow fever vaccine responses in identical twins. Trimming pared 0 bases from V and 6 bases from J, leaving 5 bases between. CDR3 length: 12 amino acids. CDR1 SGHAT and CDR2 FQNNGV come from the germline V gene. Study results and caveats: Twins' vaccine T cell responses were reported to seem partly convergent and partly personalized.

TCRdb re-analysed the RT-PCR reads in MiXCR, keeping a single row per CDR3 protein. The table shows about 23,000 distinct CDR3 sequences, with 60% to 85% occurring only once. In regard to this clonotype: Its specificity is unknown.

The chain recombines TRBV11-2 with TRBJ1-1, with a possible D match to TRBD1 (5 bases). This TCR was recovered from a woman aged 18-29 years who received the yellow fever vaccine. The sample in question was T cells from blood (PBMCs), unsorted or a sorted subset (not recorded which), obtained before or after yellow fever vaccination (not recorded which). For the CDR3, the DNA is TGTGCCAGCAGCTTAGACAGGGCTGAAGCTTTCTTT. Protein sequence: CASSLDRAEAFF.